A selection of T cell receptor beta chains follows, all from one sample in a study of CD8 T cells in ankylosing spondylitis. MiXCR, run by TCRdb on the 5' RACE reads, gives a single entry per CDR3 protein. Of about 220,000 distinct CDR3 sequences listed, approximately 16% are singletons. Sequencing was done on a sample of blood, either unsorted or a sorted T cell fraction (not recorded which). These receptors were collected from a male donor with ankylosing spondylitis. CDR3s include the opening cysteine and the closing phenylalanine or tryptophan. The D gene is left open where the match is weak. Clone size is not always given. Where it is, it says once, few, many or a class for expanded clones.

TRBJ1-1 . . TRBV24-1 TGTGCCACCAGTGATCCCGCCGGGGGCACTGAAGCTTTCTTT CATSDPAGGTEAFF
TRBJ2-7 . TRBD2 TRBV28 TGTGCCAGCAGTCAGCGGGAGGGCCCCTACGAGCAGTACTTC CASSQREGPYEQYF
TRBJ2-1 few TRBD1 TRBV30 TGTGCCTGGAGTGTAGGGACAGGGCTAAACAATGAGCAGTTCTTC CAWSVGTGLNNEQFF
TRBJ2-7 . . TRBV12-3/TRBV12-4 TGTGCCTGCAGTCCCGACTTGGGGCCCTACGAGCAGTACTTC CACSPDLGPYEQYF
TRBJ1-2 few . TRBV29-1 TGCAGCGCCAGAGAGGAAAATGGCTACACCTTC CSAREENGYTF
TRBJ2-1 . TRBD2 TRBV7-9 TGTGCCAGCAGCCCACCGACTAGCGGGGACCTATACAATGAGCAGTTCTTC CASSPPTSGDLYNEQFF
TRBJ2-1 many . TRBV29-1 TGCAGCGTCCCGGCCGAGGGGGTGGATGAGCAGTTCTTC CSVPAEGVDEQFF
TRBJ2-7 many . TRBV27 TGTGCCAGCAGAAGCAGGGAGAACTACGAGCAGTACTTC CASRSRENYEQYF
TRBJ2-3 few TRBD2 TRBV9 TGTGCCAGCAGCGCTGGGACTAGCGGGACGACAGATACGCAGTATTTT CASSAGTSGTTDTQYF
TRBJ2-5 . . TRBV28 TGTGCCAGCAGTTTCGGGACTCCTGCCCCACAAGAGACCCAGTACTTC CASSFGTPAPQETQYF
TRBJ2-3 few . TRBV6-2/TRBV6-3 TGTGCCAGCAGTTACCTCGCGGCAACAGATACGCAGTATTTT CASSYLAATDTQYF
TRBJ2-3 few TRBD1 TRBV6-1 TGTGCCAGCAGTAGCTCCGGGACAGGGGAGGCAGATACGCAGTATTTT CASSSSGTGEADTQYF
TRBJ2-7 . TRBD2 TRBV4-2 TGTGCCAGCAGCCCAGAGGGACTAGCGGGAAGGGAAGACTACGAGCAGTACTTC CASSPEGLAGREDYEQYF
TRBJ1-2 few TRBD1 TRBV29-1 TGCAGCGTTACGAATGGGTATGACAGGGGTGGCTACACCTTC CSVTNGYDRGGYTF